This TCR beta chain was identified during a study of blood T cells in healthy people across ages. Using a J-beta primer mix together with a sample-barcoded 5' primer, a second PCR was run for about 6 to 11 cycles. A single record per CDR3 protein comes from TCRdb applying MiXCR to the 5' RACE reads. The table lists about a million distinct CDR3 sequences, roughly 50% of them singletons. The sample holds one count of this clonotype. The CDR3 runs 15 residues. V lost 1 base, J lost 4 bases, and 10 bases lay in between. Germline assignment: CDR1 MGHRA and CDR2 YSYEKL. The TCR comes from a woman between 55 and 75 years old in good health. The chain has TRBV4-1 and TRBJ2-2; D uncertain. Input material: blood. The CDR3 DNA reads as TGCGCCAGCAGCCAAGGTGCCGTCTCCACCGGGGAGCTGTTTTTT. Translated, it gives CASSQGAVSTGELFF.